Below, 12 T cell receptor beta chains from the same sample are listed, as sequenced in a study of monozygotic twins with inflammatory bowel disease. TCRdb reprocessed the 5' RACE reads and reports one entry per CDR3 protein, with no DNA. This sample lists under 200,000 distinct CDR3 sequences; its ten largest clones have about 2.7%. Specimen: blood. These receptors originate from a human donor with ulcerative colitis or Crohn's disease, or a healthy co-twin of an affected twin (not recorded which).

The chain has TRBV10-3 and TRBJ2-1; TCRdb returns TRBD2, unconfirmable since there is no DNA. Germline-derived CDR1 and CDR2 are ENHRY and SYGVKD. This CDR3 is built from 16 residues. CDR3 residues: CAISSGTSGQYNEQFF.

This chain links TRBV19 with TRBJ1-5; no DNA is available, so the TRBD1 call from TCRdb remains unchecked. Germline V gene data show CDR1 as LNHDA and CDR2 as SQIVND (reference sequence). The CDR3 is 15 residues long. CDR3 protein: CASSHGQGRDQPQHF.

The chain has TRBV29-1 and TRBJ2-7; the TCRdb call, TRBD2, lacks DNA for checking. CDR1 and CDR2 from the germline V gene are SQVTM and ANQGSEA. The CDR3 sequence is 13 residues long. The CDR3: CSVVPLAGESHDF.

The chain links TRBV3-1 to TRBJ2-1. This CDR3 is 16 amino acids long. Germline lookup yields CDR1 LGHDT and CDR2 YNNKEL (reference sequence). This chain's CDR3 is CASSQDLAALYNEQFF.

This chain joins TRBV27 and TRBJ2-7; TCRdb outputs TRBD1, but without DNA this stays unchecked. The germline CDR1 and CDR2 sequences are MNHEY and SMNVEV (reference sequence). The CDR3 runs 15 residues. CDR3 sequence: CASSSLGRPSYEQYF.

The chain uses TRBV14 and TRBJ2-1; TCRdb calls TRBD1, which cannot be checked without DNA. The CDR3 consists of 16 residues. Germline CDR1 SGHDN, CDR2 FVKESK. CDR3 residues: CASSQGEGYYYNEQFF.

This sequence joins TRBV5-1 and TRBJ2-2; TCRdb picks TRBD2, but there is no DNA to check that call. Germline CDR1 reads SGHRS; CDR2 reads YFSETQ. CDR3 size: 16 residues. The CDR3 protein is CASSLFLAGGTGELFF.

The chain combines TRBV4-3 with TRBJ2-7. Germline CDR1 reads LGHNA; CDR2 reads YSLEER. The CDR3 runs to 14 residues. CDR3 protein: CASSPGEYTYEQYF.

V gene TRBV25-1 combines with J gene TRBJ1-2. The V gene's germline CDR1 is MGHDK and CDR2 SYGVNS. This CDR3 is built from 13 residues. CDR3 sequence: CASSEHVDYGYTF.

This rearrangement joins TRBV29-1 to TRBJ2-7; TCRdb's D call of TRBD2 is untestable without DNA. The CDR3 length is 14 residues. The V gene's germline CDR1 is SQVTM and CDR2 ANQGSEA. The CDR3 sequence: CSVETSGSSYEQYF.

V is TRBV4-1 and J is TRBJ2-6. Germline V gives CDR1 MGHRA, CDR2 YSYEKL. This CDR3 has 16 residues. This CDR3 is CASSPVLSPGANVLTF.

The V gene is TRBV5-1, the J gene TRBJ2-1; TCRdb reports TRBD2, a call that lacks DNA to check it against. CDR3 length: 15 amino acids. Germline V gives CDR1 SGHRS, CDR2 YFSETQ. CDR3: CASSLELAGGGEQFF.